A selection of T cell receptor beta chains follows, all from one sample in a study of beta chain features in type 1 diabetes. The method was immunoSEQ multiplex PCR; TCRdb's version includes in-frame clones alone and lacks a portion of them. The sample contains some 250,000 clones, 11% of which appear only once. The sample consisted of naive CD4+ T cells from blood. These receptors all stem from a man aged 30-40 years with type 1 diabetes. CDR3s include the opening cysteine and the closing phenylalanine or tryptophan. Each record gives: J gene, V gene, clone size, D gene, CDR3 DNA, CDR3 protein. A D gene is named only where the DNA matches it firmly. The listing skips clone size in some rows; elsewhere it reads once, few, many or a size class.

j_gene: TRBJ2-7
v_gene: TRBV18
abundance: few
d_gene: TRBD1
CDR3nt: TGTGCCAGCTCACAAGTGGGACAGGGGAGCGACGAGCAGTACTTC
CDR3aa: CASSQVGQGSDEQYF

j_gene: TRBJ1-1
v_gene: TRBV4-1
abundance: NA
d_gene: NA
CDR3nt: TGCGCCAGCAGACTATCCCGGAACACTGAAGCTTTCTTT
CDR3aa: CASRLSRNTEAFF

j_gene: TRBJ2-6
v_gene: TRBV4-2
abundance: NA
d_gene: NA
CDR3nt: TGTGCCAGCAGCCAGGAGGGCGGGGCCAACGTCCTGACTTTC
CDR3aa: CASSQEGGANVLTF

j_gene: TRBJ1-5
v_gene: TRBV19
abundance: NA
d_gene: NA
CDR3nt: TGTGCCAGTAGTCCACTCGATAGCAATCAGCCCCAGCATTTT
CDR3aa: CASSPLDSNQPQHF

j_gene: TRBJ2-6
v_gene: TRBV2
abundance: few
d_gene: NA
CDR3nt: TGTGCCAGCAGTCAGGACAGTCGCTCTGGGGCCAACGTCCTGACTTTC
CDR3aa: CASSQDSRSGANVLTF

j_gene: TRBJ1-1
v_gene: TRBV4-3
abundance: few
d_gene: TRBD1
CDR3nt: TGCGCCAGCAGCCCCTCGTGGACAGGGATCCCTGAAGCTTTCTTT
CDR3aa: CASSPSWTGIPEAFF

j_gene: TRBJ2-7
v_gene: TRBV18
abundance: NA
d_gene: TRBD2
CDR3nt: TGTGCCAGCTCACCAAAGGGCGAGCGGGGCGAGCAGTACTTC
CDR3aa: CASSPKGERGEQYF

j_gene: TRBJ1-2
v_gene: TRBV11-2
abundance: few
d_gene: NA
CDR3nt: TGTGCCAGCAGCTTAGATGGGGGCTTTGGCTACACCTTC
CDR3aa: CASSLDGGFGYTF

j_gene: TRBJ1-2
v_gene: TRBV2
abundance: NA
d_gene: TRBD1
CDR3nt: TGTGCCAGCGGGGGACAGAACTATGGCTACACCTTC
CDR3aa: CASGGQNYGYTF

j_gene: TRBJ1-1
v_gene: TRBV5-1
abundance: few
d_gene: NA
CDR3nt: TGCGCCAGCAGCTTGACCCCCCAACAAAGGAACACTGAAGCTTTCTTT
CDR3aa: CASSLTPQQRNTEAFF

j_gene: TRBJ2-1
v_gene: TRBV6-1
abundance: few
d_gene: NA
CDR3nt: TGTGCCAGCAGTGAAGCGAAGGAGGGGTTGTTCTTC
CDR3aa: CASSEAKEGLFF

j_gene: TRBJ2-5
v_gene: TRBV4-3
abundance: few
d_gene: TRBD1
CDR3nt: TGCGCCAGCAGCCAAGGCGACAGGGGTAGGGAGACCCAGTACTTC
CDR3aa: CASSQGDRGRETQYF

j_gene: TRBJ2-5
v_gene: TRBV23-1
abundance: few
d_gene: TRBD2
CDR3nt: TGCGCCAGCAGTCAACCCCTCGGGACTAGCGGGGGGGTGGGGCAAGAGACCCAGTACTTC
CDR3aa: CASSQPLGTSGGVGQETQYF

j_gene: TRBJ2-7
v_gene: TRBV7-2
abundance: few
d_gene: NA
CDR3nt: TGTGCCAGCAGCCTACGGACACAGGGTACTGGAGAGCAGTACTTC
CDR3aa: CASSLRTQGTGEQYF

j_gene: TRBJ2-5
v_gene: TRBV6-1
abundance: NA
d_gene: TRBD1
CDR3nt: TGTGCCAGCAGTTGGACAGGGGAGGTTGAGACCCAGTACTTC
CDR3aa: CASSWTGEVETQYF

j_gene: TRBJ2-7
v_gene: TRBV15
abundance: NA
d_gene: NA
CDR3nt: TGTGCCACCAGCAGAGATCGTGGACAGTCGTACTTC
CDR3aa: CATSRDRGQSYF

j_gene: TRBJ2-3
v_gene: TRBV27
abundance: few
d_gene: TRBD2
CDR3nt: TGTGCCAGCAGCCCGCGGGGGGCTCAACCAGATACGCAGTATTTT
CDR3aa: CASSPRGAQPDTQYF

j_gene: TRBJ2-1
v_gene: TRBV6-1
abundance: NA
d_gene: NA
CDR3nt: TGTGCCAGCAAAAAAACCTATAACAATGAGCAGTTCTTC
CDR3aa: CASKKTYNNEQFF

j_gene: TRBJ2-5
v_gene: TRBV11-2
abundance: NA
d_gene: TRBD2
CDR3nt: TGTGCCAGCAGCCAGGGACTAGCGGGGCAAGAGACCCAGTACTTC
CDR3aa: CASSQGLAGQETQYF

j_gene: TRBJ1-1
v_gene: TRBV7-2
abundance: few
d_gene: NA
CDR3nt: TGTGCCAGCAGCTTCAGTGAGAGGTATGAAGCTTTCTTT
CDR3aa: CASSFSERYEAFF

j_gene: TRBJ2-5
v_gene: TRBV7-2
abundance: NA
d_gene: NA
CDR3nt: TGTGCCAGCAGCTCCTGGGCAGCTAAAGAGACCCAGTACTTC
CDR3aa: CASSSWAAKETQYF

j_gene: TRBJ1-4
v_gene: TRBV9
abundance: NA
d_gene: NA
CDR3nt: TGTGCCAGCAGCCCTAGATCTTCCGGAGAAAAACTGTTTTTT
CDR3aa: CASSPRSSGEKLFF

j_gene: TRBJ2-1
v_gene: TRBV30
abundance: few
d_gene: TRBD1
CDR3nt: TGTGCCTGGATACAGGGGGGCACCAATGAGCAGTTCTTC
CDR3aa: CAWIQGGTNEQFF

j_gene: TRBJ1-2
v_gene: TRBV29-1
abundance: NA
d_gene: NA
CDR3nt: TGCAGCGTTGAAGACGGGGGGCGCTTTGGTGGCTACACCTTC
CDR3aa: CSVEDGGRFGGYTF

j_gene: TRBJ1-5
v_gene: TRBV5-4
abundance: NA
d_gene: NA
CDR3nt: TGTGCCAGCAGTCTCCGGGACAATAATCAGCCCCAGCATTTT
CDR3aa: CASSLRDNNQPQHF

j_gene: TRBJ2-1
v_gene: TRBV6-6
abundance: NA
d_gene: NA
CDR3nt: TGTGCCAGCAGTTACTGGCCCTCCTCTAATGAGCAGTTCTTC
CDR3aa: CASSYWPSSNEQFF

j_gene: TRBJ2-5
v_gene: TRBV19
abundance: few
d_gene: NA
CDR3nt: TGTGCCAGTAGTAAGCGGCGGCCGCCAGAGACCCAGTACTTC
CDR3aa: CASSKRRPPETQYF

j_gene: TRBJ2-3
v_gene: TRBV7-9
abundance: few
d_gene: TRBD2
CDR3nt: TGTGCCAGCAGCTTGGGACTAGTCACAGATACGCAGTATTTT
CDR3aa: CASSLGLVTDTQYF

j_gene: TRBJ2-2
v_gene: TRBV5-4
abundance: NA
d_gene: NA
CDR3nt: TGTGCCACCCTCCAGGGCAACACCGGGGAGCTGTTTTTT
CDR3aa: CATLQGNTGELFF

j_gene: TRBJ2-1
v_gene: TRBV11-2
abundance: few
d_gene: TRBD2
CDR3nt: TGTGCCAGCAGCCCGCGGACTAGCGGGGGCAATGAGCAGTTCTTC
CDR3aa: CASSPRTSGGNEQFF

j_gene: TRBJ1-2
v_gene: TRBV9
abundance: few
d_gene: TRBD1
CDR3nt: TGTGCCAGCAGCGAAAGGGGGCATACCTATGGCTACACCTTC
CDR3aa: CASSERGHTYGYTF

j_gene: TRBJ2-7
v_gene: TRBV11-2
abundance: NA
d_gene: TRBD1
CDR3nt: TGTGCCAGCAGCTTCAGGGGGCCTCACTACGAGCAGTACTTC
CDR3aa: CASSFRGPHYEQYF

j_gene: TRBJ1-2
v_gene: TRBV30
abundance: NA
d_gene: NA
CDR3nt: TGTGCCTGGAGTGAGGACAGCGACTATGGCTACACCTTC
CDR3aa: CAWSEDSDYGYTF

j_gene: TRBJ1-5
v_gene: TRBV28
abundance: few
d_gene: NA
CDR3nt: TGTGCCAGCGGGGGCATGAGCAATCAGCCCCAGCATTTT
CDR3aa: CASGGMSNQPQHF

j_gene: TRBJ2-3
v_gene: TRBV7-2
abundance: few
d_gene: NA
CDR3nt: TGTGCCAGCAGCTCCCGTGTAGCGGCTAGCACAGATACGCAGTATTTT
CDR3aa: CASSSRVAASTDTQYF

j_gene: TRBJ2-3
v_gene: TRBV18
abundance: few
d_gene: TRBD2
CDR3nt: TGTGCCAGCTCACCAAGAGCTAGCGGGGGCCTAGATACGCAGTATTTT
CDR3aa: CASSPRASGGLDTQYF

j_gene: TRBJ1-2
v_gene: TRBV14
abundance: few
d_gene: NA
CDR3nt: TGTGCCAGCAGCCAAGCCAGGGAGGGTGGCTACACCTTC
CDR3aa: CASSQAREGGYTF

j_gene: TRBJ2-3
v_gene: TRBV4-3
abundance: NA
d_gene: NA
CDR3nt: TGCGCCAGCAGCCAAGCGCTCGTCTCGCGAGATACGCAGTATTTT
CDR3aa: CASSQALVSRDTQYF

j_gene: TRBJ2-5
v_gene: TRBV11-2
abundance: few
d_gene: TRBD2
CDR3nt: TGTGCCAGCAGCTTAGGGCTAGCGGGGAACCAAGAGACCCAGTACTTC
CDR3aa: CASSLGLAGNQETQYF

j_gene: TRBJ1-1
v_gene: TRBV5-4
abundance: few
d_gene: NA
CDR3nt: TGTGCCAGCAGCTTGGCCTCTGAAGCTTTCTTT
CDR3aa: CASSLASEAFF

j_gene: TRBJ2-1
v_gene: TRBV30
abundance: NA
d_gene: NA
CDR3nt: TGTGCCTGGAGTGCACTAGAGCAGCAGTTCTTC
CDR3aa: CAWSALEQQFF

j_gene: TRBJ2-7
v_gene: TRBV10-1
abundance: NA
d_gene: TRBD1
CDR3nt: TGCGCCAGCAGTGAGTCGGTGGGACAGGGGAGGAACGAGCAGTACTTC
CDR3aa: CASSESVGQGRNEQYF

j_gene: TRBJ2-7
v_gene: TRBV6-1
abundance: few
d_gene: NA
CDR3nt: TGTGCCAGCAGTGAAAGGGGCTACGAGCAGTACTTC
CDR3aa: CASSERGYEQYF